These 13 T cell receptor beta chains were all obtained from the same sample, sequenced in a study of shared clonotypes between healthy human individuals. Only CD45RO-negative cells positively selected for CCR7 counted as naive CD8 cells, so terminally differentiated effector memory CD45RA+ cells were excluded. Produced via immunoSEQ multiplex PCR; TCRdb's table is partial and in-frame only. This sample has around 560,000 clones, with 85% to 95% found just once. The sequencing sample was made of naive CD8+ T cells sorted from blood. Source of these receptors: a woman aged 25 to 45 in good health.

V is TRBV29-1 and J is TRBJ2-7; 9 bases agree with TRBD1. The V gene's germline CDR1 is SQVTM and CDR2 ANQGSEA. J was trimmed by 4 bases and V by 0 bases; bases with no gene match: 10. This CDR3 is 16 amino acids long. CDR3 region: CSVEEGTGGAEYEQYF. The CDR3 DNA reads TGCAGCGTTGAAGAGGGAACAGGGGGCGCGGAATACGAGCAGTACTTC.

The CDR3 DNA follows: TGTGCCAGCAGCCAAGGAATCGGCGAGCAGTACTTC. This gives the protein CASSQGIGEQYF. The chain links TRBV4-2 to TRBJ2-7; D is uncertain. Per germline, CDR1 LGHNA and CDR2 YNFKEQ. The CDR3 extends over 12 amino acids. V lost 1 base and J 6 bases, leaving 7 bases between the germline ends.

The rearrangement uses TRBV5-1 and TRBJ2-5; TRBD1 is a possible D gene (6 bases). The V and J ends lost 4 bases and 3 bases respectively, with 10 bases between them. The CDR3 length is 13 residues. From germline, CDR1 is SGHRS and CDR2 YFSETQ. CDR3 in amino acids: CASSREGEETQYF. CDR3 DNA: TGCGCCAGCAGCAGAGAGGGGGAAGAGACCCAGTACTTC.

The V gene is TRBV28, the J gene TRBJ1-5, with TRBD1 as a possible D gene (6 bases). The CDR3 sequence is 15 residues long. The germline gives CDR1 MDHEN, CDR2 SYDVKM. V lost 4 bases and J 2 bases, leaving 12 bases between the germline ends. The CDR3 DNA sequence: TGTGCCAGCAGTTCCCCCCGGACAGGCAATCAGCCCCAGCATTTT. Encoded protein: CASSSPRTGNQPQHF.

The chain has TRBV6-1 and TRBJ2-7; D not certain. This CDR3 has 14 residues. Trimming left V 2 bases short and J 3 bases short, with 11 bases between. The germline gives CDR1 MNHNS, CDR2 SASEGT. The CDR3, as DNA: TGTGCCAGCAGTGAATTGGTCTACGGCTACGAGCAGTACTTC. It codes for CASSELVYGYEQYF.

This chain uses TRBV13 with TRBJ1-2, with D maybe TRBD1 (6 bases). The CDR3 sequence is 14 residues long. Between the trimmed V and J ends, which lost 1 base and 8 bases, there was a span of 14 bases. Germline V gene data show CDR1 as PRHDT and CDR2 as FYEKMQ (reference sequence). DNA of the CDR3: TGTGCCAGCAGCTTAGCTGGACAGTTGTTCGGCTACACCTTC. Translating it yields CASSLAGQLFGYTF.

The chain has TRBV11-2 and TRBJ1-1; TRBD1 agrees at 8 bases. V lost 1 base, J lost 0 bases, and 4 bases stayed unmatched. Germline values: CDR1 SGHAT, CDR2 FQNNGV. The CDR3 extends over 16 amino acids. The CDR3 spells CASSLGRTGMNTEAFF. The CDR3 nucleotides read TGTGCCAGCAGCTTAGGACGGACAGGGATGAACACTGAAGCTTTCTTT.

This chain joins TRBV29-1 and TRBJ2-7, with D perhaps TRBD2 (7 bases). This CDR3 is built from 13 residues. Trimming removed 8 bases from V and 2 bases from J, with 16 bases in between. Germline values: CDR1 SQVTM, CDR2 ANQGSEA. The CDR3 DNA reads TGCAGCACCTCAGGGGAGGGCCCCTACGAGCAGTACTTC. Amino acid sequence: CSTSGEGPYEQYF.

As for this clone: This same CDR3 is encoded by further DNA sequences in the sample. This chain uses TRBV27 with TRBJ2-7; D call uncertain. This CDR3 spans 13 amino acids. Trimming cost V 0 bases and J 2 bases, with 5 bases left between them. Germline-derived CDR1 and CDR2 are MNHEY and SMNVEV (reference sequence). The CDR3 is CASSLSPTYEQYF. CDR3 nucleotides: TGTGCCAGCAGTTTATCGCCGACCTACGAGCAGTACTTC.

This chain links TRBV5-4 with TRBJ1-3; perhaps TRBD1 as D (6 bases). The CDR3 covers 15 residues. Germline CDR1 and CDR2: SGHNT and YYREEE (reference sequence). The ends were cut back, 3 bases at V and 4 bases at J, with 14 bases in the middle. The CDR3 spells CASSSGPGEGNTIYF. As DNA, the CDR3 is TGTGCCAGCAGCTCTGGCCCAGGGGAGGGAAACACCATATATTTT.

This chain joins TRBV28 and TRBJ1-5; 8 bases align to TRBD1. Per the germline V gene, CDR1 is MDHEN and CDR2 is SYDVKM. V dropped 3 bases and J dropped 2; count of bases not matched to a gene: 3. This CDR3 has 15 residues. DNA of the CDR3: TGTGCCAGCAGTTTCACAGGGGGTGGCAATCAGCCCCAGCATTTT. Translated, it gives CASSFTGGGNQPQHF.

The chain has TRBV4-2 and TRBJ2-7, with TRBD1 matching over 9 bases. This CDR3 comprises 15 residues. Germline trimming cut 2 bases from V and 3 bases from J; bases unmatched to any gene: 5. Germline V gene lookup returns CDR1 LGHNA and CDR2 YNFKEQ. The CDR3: CASSQSRQGVYEQYF. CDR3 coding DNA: TGTGCCAGCAGCCAAAGCCGACAGGGGGTCTACGAGCAGTACTTC.

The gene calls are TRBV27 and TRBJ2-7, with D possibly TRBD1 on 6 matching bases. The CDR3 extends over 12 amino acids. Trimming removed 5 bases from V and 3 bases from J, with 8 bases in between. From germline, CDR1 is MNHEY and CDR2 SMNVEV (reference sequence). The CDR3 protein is CASSTGNYEQYF. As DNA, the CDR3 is TGTGCCAGCAGTACAGGGAACTACGAGCAGTACTTC.